One sample yielded the 21 T cell receptor beta chains listed below, sequenced in a study of cytotoxic CD8 clonotypes in ibrutinib-treated CLL. This table comes from immunoSEQ multiplex PCR, and its TCRdb copy is limited to in-frame clones, with some not included. The sample lists some 310,000 clones; roughly 79% were seen once. The sample in question was PBMCs, obtained before ibrutinib treatment. The receptors here all came from a human donor with chronic lymphocytic leukemia.

The V gene is TRBV5-8, the J gene TRBJ2-5, with 7 nucleotides matching TRBD2. Losses at the gene ends were 3 bases for V and 0 bases for J; bases not matched to a gene: 17. This CDR3 comprises 19 residues. CDR1 is SGHTS and CDR2 is YDEGEE in the germline V gene. CDR3 coding DNA: TGTGCCAGCAGCTCCCACCTGGGATTAGCGGGTGTGTACCAAGAGACCCAGTACTTC. Protein sequence: CASSSHLGLAGVYQETQYF.

This chain joins TRBV2 and TRBJ2-7, with D perhaps TRBD2 (6 bases). Germline CDR1 and CDR2: SNHLY and FYNNEI. The CDR3 is made up of 14 amino acids. The ends were cut back, 4 bases at V and 4 bases at J, with 14 bases in the middle. The CDR3 nucleotides read TGTGCCAGCAGTGCCGGGACTGGCCCATACGAGCAGTACTTC. This codes for CASSAGTGPYEQYF.

This clone was observed a handful of times. The chain is built from TRBV7-2 and TRBJ1-1; TRBD1 matches 9 bases. Trimming at V came to 5 bases and at J to 5 bases, leaving 6 bases not matched to a gene. The germline V gene has CDR1 SGHTA and CDR2 FQGNSA. This CDR3 contains 14 residues. CDR3 sequence reads: CASSGQGPGTEAFF. The CDR3 nucleotides read TGTGCCAGCAGCGGACAGGGGCCTGGTACTGAAGCTTTCTTT.

This chain links TRBV7-9 with TRBJ2-7, with 9 bases matching TRBD2. The length of the CDR3 is 16 residues. Germline loops: CDR1 SEHNR, CDR2 FQNEAQ (reference sequence). With 5 bases clipped from V and 4 bases from J, the junction kept 12 bases outside the gene matches. The DNA for the CDR3 is TGTGCCAGCAGCCCAGGGAGCACTAGCGGGTCGTACGAGCAGTACTTC. Translated, it gives CASSPGSTSGSYEQYF.

This clone was seen more than once but under ten times. The gene calls are TRBV11-2 and TRBJ2-2, with D perhaps matching TRBD1 or TRBD2 (6 bases each). V was clipped by 3 bases and J by 0 bases, with 8 bases between them. The CDR3 sequence is 15 residues long. Looked up from germline, CDR1 is SGHAT and CDR2 is FQNNGV. The CDR3 sequence is CASSLRGANTGELFF. CDR3 sequence (DNA): TGTGCCAGCAGCTTGAGGGGGGCGAACACCGGGGAGCTGTTTTTT.

The chain joins TRBV30 to TRBJ1-6; 9 nucleotides match TRBD1. The CDR3 sequence is 15 residues long. V lost 0 bases to trimming and J lost 5 bases; unmatched junction nucleotides: 2. Germline CDR1 reads GTSNPN; CDR2 reads SVGIG (reference sequence). This CDR3 is CAWSVGDRDNSPLHF. In nucleotides, the CDR3 is TGTGCCTGGAGTGTTGGGGACAGGGATAATTCACCCCTCCACTTT. Drawing the rest from reference TRBV30 and TRBJ1-6, the complete variable domain is SQTIHQWPATLVQPVGSPLSLECTVEGTSNPNLYWYRQAAGRGLQLLFYSVGIGQISSEVPQNLSASRPQDRQFILSSKKLLLSDSGFYLCAWSVGDRDNSPLHFGNGTRLTVT.

The chain joins TRBV19 to TRBJ1-2; 9 bases are shared with TRBD1. This CDR3 has 14 residues. V was pared by 4 bases and J by 4 bases, with 4 bases of the junction left unmatched. Germline V gene data show CDR1 as LNHDA and CDR2 as SQIVND (reference sequence). CDR3 protein: CASSNRGQIYGYTF. The CDR3 nucleotides are TGTGCCAGTAGTAACAGGGGGCAAATCTATGGCTACACCTTC.

The chain carries TRBV27 and TRBJ1-2, with a possible D match to TRBD1 (5 bases). Looked up from germline, CDR1 is MNHEY and CDR2 is SMNVEV (reference sequence). V gave up 5 bases and J gave up 2 bases, with 12 bases separating them. The CDR3 is 14 amino acids. CDR3 loop: CASSAGGSNYGYTF. CDR3 DNA sequence: TGTGCCAGCAGTGCCGGGGGATCCAACTATGGCTACACCTTC.

The V gene is TRBV4-2, the J gene TRBJ1-1, with a weak D call TRBD1 (6 bases). Between the trimmed V and J ends, which lost 4 bases and 1 base, there was a span of 13 bases. Germline V gene data show CDR1 as LGHNA and CDR2 as YNFKEQ. There are 15 residues in the CDR3. CDR3 sequence: CASSPPGGANTEAFF. In nucleotides, the CDR3 is TGTGCCAGCAGCCCTCCGGGGGGGGCGAACACTGAAGCTTTCTTT.

V is TRBV11-2 and J is TRBJ1-3; no firm D call. The ends were cut back, 8 bases at V and 0 bases at J, with 8 bases in the middle. There are 13 residues in the CDR3. Germline CDR1 SGHAT, CDR2 FQNNGV. The CDR3 region has the DNA TGTGCCAGCGGGTTAGCCTCTGGAAACACCATATATTTT. This gives the protein CASGLASGNTIYF.

The genes are TRBV18 and TRBJ1-3; perhaps TRBD1 as D (6 bases). CDR1 is KGHSH, CDR2 LQKENI, per germline. Trimming pared 3 bases from V and 9 bases from J, leaving 15 bases between. CDR3 size: 14 residues. The DNA of the CDR3 is TGTGCCAGCTCACCGCCGTCGAACAGGGCCACCATATATTTT. The encoded protein is CASSPPSNRATIYF.

The chain joins TRBV11-2 to TRBJ1-1; D perhaps matches TRBD1 (5 bases). This CDR3 is built from 13 residues. Germline V lookup: CDR1 SGHAT, CDR2 FQNNGV. V gave up 0 bases and J gave up 11 bases, with 13 bases separating them. The CDR3, as DNA: TGTGCCAGCAGCTTAGAACGGGGAGGGGACGCTTTCTTT. It translates to CASSLERGGDAFF.

The genes are TRBV11-1 and TRBJ2-3, with D perhaps matching TRBD1 (6 bases). V dropped 1 base and J dropped 6 bases, with 8 bases sitting between them. The germline V gene has CDR1 SGHAT and CDR2 FQDESV (reference sequence). This CDR3 is 13 amino acids long. The CDR3 here is CASSLDQGDTQYF. CDR3 bases: TGTGCCAGCAGCTTAGATCAGGGGGATACGCAGTATTTT.

The chain uses TRBV6-5 and TRBJ2-1, with a weak D call TRBD2 (5 bases). Trimming removed 2 bases from V and 4 bases from J, with 6 bases in between. This CDR3 spans 13 amino acids. Germline V gives CDR1 MNHEY, CDR2 SVGAGI. CDR3: CASSYRGYNEQFF. As DNA, the CDR3 is TGTGCCAGCAGTTACCGGGGATACAATGAGCAGTTCTTC.

CDR3 sequence: CASSVSRSSGTGAETQYF. The CDR3 nucleotides read TGTGCCAGCAGCGTCTCCCGGAGTTCCGGGACAGGGGCAGAGACCCAGTACTTC. The chain employs TRBV9 and TRBJ2-5, with 10 bases fitting TRBD1. The CDR3 covers 18 residues. Losses at the gene ends were 2 bases for V and 4 bases for J; bases not matched to a gene: 14. Germline assignment: CDR1 SGDLS and CDR2 YYNGEE.

The rearrangement joins TRBV6-5 to TRBJ1-2; TRBD1 might be the D (6 bases). The length of the CDR3 is 13 residues. The V end lost 10 bases, the J end lost 8 bases, and 20 bases lay between the germline ends. CDR1 is MNHEY, CDR2 SVGAGI, per germline. The chain's CDR3 is CATKEGGIKGYTF. In DNA, the CDR3 is TGTGCCACAAAAGAAGGGGGAATAAAGGGCTACACCTTC.

The chain is built from TRBV10-3 and TRBJ1-4, with no clear D. The CDR3 runs 13 residues. Germline CDR1 and CDR2: ENHRY and SYGVKD. V lost 10 bases, J lost 2 bases, and 11 bases lay in between. This CDR3 is CATADGTNEKLFF. CDR3 in DNA: TGTGCCACCGCAGACGGGACTAATGAAAAACTGTTTTTT.

The chain uses TRBV2 and TRBJ2-1; TRBD2 matches at 7 bases. Germline V gives CDR1 SNHLY, CDR2 FYNNEI. After removal of 6 bases from V and 0 bases from J, the junction contained 5 bases not matched to a gene. The CDR3 is made up of 15 amino acids. The CDR3 bases are TGTGCCAGCAGGGAGCGGGGAACCTCCTACAATGAGCAGTTCTTC. This translates into CASRERGTSYNEQFF.

In its sample, this clone was seen a few times. This chain links TRBV7-6 with TRBJ2-7, with D unclear. The germline V gene has CDR1 SGHVS and CDR2 FNYEAQ. V lost 2 bases and J 4 bases, leaving 12 bases between the germline ends. The CDR3 spans 14 residues. The CDR3 is CASSLLQTSYEQYF. The CDR3 coding sequence is TGTGCCAGCAGCTTATTGCAAACCAGTTACGAGCAGTACTTC. The full variable domain, its missing parts supplied by reference TRBV7-6 and TRBJ2-7, is GAGVSQSPRYKVTKRGQDVALRCDPISGHVSLYWYRQALGQGPEFLTYFNYEAQQDKSGLPNDRFSAERPEGSISTLTIQRTEQRDSAMYRCASSLLQTSYEQYFGPGTRLTVT.

This chain connects TRBV29-1 to TRBJ1-1; the match to TRBD1 covers 8 bases. The germline gives CDR1 SQVTM, CDR2 ANQGSEA. The CDR3 runs 13 residues. V was pared by 7 bases and J by 1 base, with 5 bases of the junction left unmatched. The CDR3, as DNA: TGCAGCGGTGCCGGGACAGGGAACACTGAAGCTTTCTTT. Residues: CSGAGTGNTEAFF.

This clone occurred once. The CDR3, as DNA: TGTGCCAGCAGGGAGCTTCGGGCTGGACCCAACACTGAAGCTTTCTTT. This encodes CASRELRAGPNTEAFF. The V call is TRBV7-2, the J call TRBJ1-1; D not resolved. The CDR3 sequence is 16 residues long. Per germline, CDR1 SGHTA and CDR2 FQGNSA. With 6 bases removed from V and 2 bases from J, the gap between germline ends came to 19 bases. Full variable domain (outside the CDR3, taken from reference TRBV7-2 and TRBJ1-1): GAGVSQSPSNKVTEKGKDVELRCDPISGHTALYWYRQSLGQGLEFLIYFQGNSAPDKSGLPSDRFSAERTGGSVSTLTIQRTQQEDSAVYLCASRELRAGPNTEAFFGQGTRLTVV.